The TCR beta chain described here comes from a study of blood T cell repertoires in COVID-19. Study overall: There were acute and convalescent COVID-19 samples, and they came from the United States, Italy and Spain.

The V gene end was trimmed by 2 bases and the J gene end by 9 bases; junction bases not matched to a gene: 4. Germline V gene sequence: CDR1 MDHEN, CDR2 SYDVKM. CDR3 length: 16 amino acids. The assay was immunoSEQ multiplex PCR, and TCRdb's table has in-frame clones only and misses some. The sample holds fewer than 110,000 clones, over 70% seen once. This receptor was identified in a human donor in a cohort sampled during active or convalescent COVID-19. Sequencing was done on a sample of peripheral blood. This chain uses TRBV28 with TRBJ2-1, with 16 bases matching TRBD2. CDR3 residues: CASSLAGTSGGGEQFF. The CDR3 region has the DNA TGTGCCAGCAGTTTAGCCGGGACTAGCGGGGGGGGTGAGCAGTTCTTC.